This T cell receptor beta chain is from a study of Ad26.COV2.S vaccination and SARS-CoV-2 variants. Study background: Ad26.COV2.S was injected intramuscularly once or twice, 56 days apart. The study, taken as a whole, reports: Participants given vaccine showed non-spike TCR breadth similar to that of placebo recipients.

The assay was immunoSEQ multiplex PCR, and TCRdb's table has in-frame clones only and misses some. The sample records hundreds of thousands of clones, about 88% being singletons. Comments on this clone: Its target is unknown. Other DNA sequences in the sample encode the same CDR3.

Treatment indicated: 15 to 20 received Ad26.COV2.S at low or high dose, single or two shots; 5 received placebo; per-sample allocation not given. After the first vaccine or placebo injection, samples were drawn on day 63. Whoever gave the sample was an adult aged 18-55 years in Boston. Trimming shortened V by 0 bases and J by 4 bases, and 9 bases separated the two germline ends. CDR1 is MGHRA and CDR2 is YSYEKL in the germline V gene. The CDR3 sequence is 14 residues long. V usage is TRBV4-1 and J usage is TRBJ1-1; D possibly corresponds to TRBD1 (5 bases). The source of this sequence is a person aged 18-60 years who received the Ad26.COV2.S COVID-19 vaccine or a placebo. Specimen: peripheral blood, collected in a trial of Ad26.COV2.S vaccine versus placebo. The CDR3 region has the DNA TGCGCCAGCAGCCAAGAAGGCAGGGTCACTGAAGCTTTCTTT. Translation gives CASSQEGRVTEAFF.